The sequence of this T cell receptor beta chain was determined in a study of T cell responses to AZD1222 COVID-19 vaccine. Study findings and constraints: Repertoire collection took place solely once the T cell response had peaked. Clonal diversity may have been underestimated, and the donors were mostly white British, with more females than males. Two AZD1222 administrations were followed by greater Spike-specific TCR breadth and depth. At baseline, just a handful of AZD1222 recipients tested seropositive.

The protocol was immunoSEQ multiplex PCR, while the TCRdb copy is restricted to in-frame clones and leaves out a portion. The sample holds some 95,000 clones, roughly 89% seen once. A word on this clone: The antigen is unknown.

The TCR comes from an adult in good health. The sample consisted of peripheral blood, taken on day 0 of AZD1222 vaccination.

CDR3 DNA sequence: TGTGCCACCTCAGGGGTCGGGCAGCCCCAGCATTTT. Its protein is CATSGVGQPQHF. V usage is TRBV27 and J usage is TRBJ1-5; weak D call: TRBD1 (6 bases). V was shortened by 10 bases and J by 7 bases, with 14 bases between the two germline ends. Germline loops: CDR1 MNHEY, CDR2 SMNVEV (reference sequence). The length of the CDR3 is 12 residues.